Listed here are 31 T cell receptor beta chains from one sample, sequenced in a study of high-grade serous ovarian cancer treatment subgroups. Tumor samples were taken before definitive surgery or chemotherapy. Assay used: immunoSEQ multiplex PCR; TCRdb lists only in-frame clones, some missing. The repertoire has some 7,000 clones, 75% to 80% of them found once; the top ten carry 4.5% to 6%. Source material: tumor tissue. These receptors were taken from a human donor with high-grade serous ovarian cancer.

The rearrangement uses TRBV19 and TRBJ1-5; D not resolved. The V end was cut by 7 bases, the J end by 0 bases, with 16 bases between. The CDR3 contains 16 residues. Germline CDR1 LNHDA, CDR2 SQIVND (reference sequence). The CDR3 sequence: CASTRAGYYSNQPQHF. The CDR3 region has the DNA TGTGCCAGTACCCGCGCAGGCTATTATAGCAATCAGCCCCAGCATTTT.

This clone was counted a few times. This chain uses TRBV7-2 with TRBJ1-5; 7 nucleotides match TRBD1. Germline V lookup: CDR1 SGHTA, CDR2 FQGNSA. V lost 0 bases, J lost 7 bases, and 6 bases stayed unmatched. This CDR3 comprises 15 residues. DNA of the CDR3: TGTGCCAGCAGCTTAGCCTCGGGACAGTTCCAGCCCCAGCATTTT. It yields the protein CASSLASGQFQPQHF.

The chain joins TRBV6-4 to TRBJ2-3; 10 positions agree with TRBD2. V lost 0 bases to trimming and J lost 5 bases; unmatched junction nucleotides: 8. The CDR3 sequence is 17 residues long. Germline loops: CDR1 MRHNA, CDR2 SNTAGT. The CDR3 nucleotides read TGTGCCAGCAGTGACTCAGCAGCGGGGGGGCACAGAGATACGCAGTATTTT. This translates into CASSDSAAGGHRDTQYF.

This clone was found once. V gene TRBV7-3 combines with J gene TRBJ2-2, with 8 bases fitting TRBD2. Germline CDR1 is SGHTA and CDR2 is FQGTGA. This CDR3 region has 15 residues. The V segment lost 2 bases and the J segment 8 bases; nucleotides outside the gene matches: 7. In nucleotides, the CDR3 is TGTGCCAGCAGCTTAGGAACTAGCGGACAGGGGGAGCTGTTTTTT. Translating it yields CASSLGTSGQGELFF.

This chain connects TRBV5-4 to TRBJ2-5; 16 positions agree with TRBD2. With V trimmed by 4 bases and J by 4 bases, 7 bases remained unmatched. Germline CDR1 is SGHNT and CDR2 is YYREEE (reference sequence). This CDR3 is 17 amino acids long. CDR3 sequence: CASSPGLAGGPGETQYF. In DNA, the CDR3 is TGTGCCAGCAGCCCGGGACTAGCGGGGGGGCCCGGAGAGACCCAGTACTTC.

This clone was observed a single time. The chain carries TRBV15 and TRBJ1-2, with TRBD1 matching 7 bases. Trimming cost V 3 bases and J 5 bases; bases outside gene matches: 9. Per germline, CDR1 LNHNV and CDR2 YYDKDF (reference sequence). The CDR3 covers 15 residues. The CDR3 is CATSSRDRRFYGYTF. The CDR3 coding sequence is TGTGCCACCAGCAGCCGGGACAGAAGGTTTTATGGCTACACCTTC.

In its sample, this clone was seen a few times. The rearrangement links TRBV5-1 to TRBJ1-1; perhaps TRBD1 as D (6 bases). Trimming removed 6 bases at V and 5 bases at J, with 14 bases between. Germline V gives CDR1 SGHRS, CDR2 YFSETQ. The CDR3 sequence is 13 residues long. The CDR3 DNA is TGCGCCAGCACCACGGAGGGGGAAACTGAAGCTTTCTTT. Its protein is CASTTEGETEAFF.

The rearrangement links TRBV6-1 to TRBJ2-7, with unresolved D. V lost 4 bases, J lost 0 bases, and 19 bases lay in between. The CDR3 is 17 amino acids. Germline-derived CDR1 and CDR2 are MNHNS and SASEGT. In DNA, the CDR3 is TGTGCCAGCAGTGTTGAAGCCCAGGCGCTTAGCTCCTACGAGCAGTACTTC. It yields the protein CASSVEAQALSSYEQYF.

The chain is built from TRBV27 and TRBJ2-7, with D possibly TRBD2 on 7 matching bases. CDR3 length equals 16 residues. The V end lost 6 bases, the J end lost 4 bases, and 22 bases lay between the germline ends. Germline CDR1 and CDR2: MNHEY and SMNVEV (reference sequence). The CDR3 nucleotides read TGTGCCAGCAGGCGACGGGGGGCGAGTCCTCTTTACGAGCAGTACTTC. Protein: CASRRRGASPLYEQYF.

The rearrangement links TRBV19 to TRBJ2-7, with 10 bases fitting TRBD1. Germline assignment: CDR1 LNHDA and CDR2 SQIVND (reference sequence). This CDR3 region has 17 residues. V trimming: 5 bases; J trimming: 0 bases; junction bases outside the gene matches: 10. In DNA, the CDR3 is TGTGCCAGTAGTCAATACCTAGGGACAGGGGCCTCCTACGAGCAGTACTTC. Its protein is CASSQYLGTGASYEQYF.

V is TRBV25-1 and J is TRBJ2-5; D gene uncertain. With the DNA end fitting TRBJ2-7 better, the J assignment may be wrong. The CDR3 has 14 residues. Per germline, CDR1 MGHDK and CDR2 SYGVNS. CDR3 protein: CASSKETGSYEQYF. The CDR3, as DNA: TGTGCCAGCAGTAAGGAGACTGGCTCCTACGAGCAGTACTTC.

This rearrangement joins TRBV14 to TRBJ2-7, with D perhaps matching TRBD1 or TRBD2 (5 bases each). CDR3 length: 14 residues. Looked up from germline, CDR1 is SGHDN and CDR2 is FVKESK. The ends were cut back, 3 bases at V and 4 bases at J, with 13 bases in the middle. The CDR3 bases are TGTGCCAGCAGCCATCCCGACAGAGGGTACGAGCAGTACTTC. Amino acid sequence: CASSHPDRGYEQYF.

The rearrangement uses TRBV2 and TRBJ2-3; tentatively, D is TRBD1 (6 bases). Germline assignment: CDR1 SNHLY and CDR2 FYNNEI. V was trimmed by 5 bases and J by 2 bases, leaving 11 bases between them. CDR3 size: 14 residues. CDR3 nucleotide sequence: TGTGCCAGCAGTCCGGGACAAAACACAGATACGCAGTATTTT. As protein: CASSPGQNTDTQYF.

The chain joins TRBV6-6 to TRBJ2-5, with 8 bases identical to TRBD1. The CDR3 runs 15 residues. Germline V gives CDR1 MNHNY, CDR2 SVGAGI (reference sequence). V shed 7 bases, J shed 5 bases, and the junction held 12 bases outside the gene matches. The CDR3 nucleotides are TGTGCCAGCACCTCCCCTGACAGGGGCAAGGAGACCCAGTACTTC. Amino acids: CASTSPDRGKETQYF.

The rearrangement joins TRBV2 to TRBJ2-2; D perhaps matches TRBD2 (5 bases). The V gene's germline CDR1 is SNHLY and CDR2 FYNNEI. This CDR3 has 15 amino acids. Deletions cut 6 bases from V and 4 bases from J, with 15 bases between. Here the CDR3 reads CASREEAAATGELFF. CDR3 DNA sequence: TGTGCCAGCAGGGAGGAGGCAGCGGCCACCGGGGAGCTGTTTTTT.

The genes are TRBV9 and TRBJ2-2; no definite D call. CDR1 and CDR2 from the germline V gene are SGDLS and YYNGEE. The CDR3 is 14 residues long. V shed 0 bases and J shed 4 bases, with 7 bases lying between them. The CDR3 DNA is TGTGCCAGCAGCGTAGATGGTGGCACCGGGGAGCTGTTTTTT. This gives the protein CASSVDGGTGELFF.

The rearrangement uses TRBV18 and TRBJ1-1, with D uncertain. Germline CDR1 and CDR2: KGHSH and LQKENI. There are 13 residues in the CDR3. V was cut by 10 bases and J by 0 bases, with 12 bases left in between. The CDR3 protein is CATSDGMNTEAFF. The CDR3 region has the DNA TGTGCCACCTCGGATGGAATGAACACTGAAGCTTTCTTT.

The chain employs TRBV18 and TRBJ1-3; the match to TRBD1 covers 9 bases. The CDR3 runs to 18 residues. Germline loops: CDR1 KGHSH, CDR2 LQKENI. The junction had 9 bases not matched to a gene; V was cut back by 3 bases and J by 0 bases. The CDR3 protein is CASSPSGTGSSSGNTIYF. The CDR3, as DNA: TGTGCCAGCTCACCTTCCGGGACAGGGTCTTCCTCTGGAAACACCATATATTTT.

The chain carries TRBV7-8 and TRBJ1-1; D not resolved. V was clipped by 1 base and J by 0 bases, with 12 bases between them. There are 16 residues in the CDR3. Germline-derived CDR1 and CDR2 are SGHVS and FQNEAQ. The CDR3: CASSLVRSGLNTEAFF. The DNA for the CDR3 is TGTGCCAGCAGCTTAGTACGGAGCGGACTGAACACTGAAGCTTTCTTT.

The V gene is TRBV6-4, the J gene TRBJ2-1, with D maybe TRBD2 (6 bases). The CDR3 loop spans 15 amino acids. Germline V CDR1 and CDR2: MRHNA, SNTAGT. With 2 bases removed from V and 2 bases from J, the gap between germline ends came to 10 bases. CDR3 in DNA: TGTGCCAGCAGTGACGGCGGGGACCCCTACAATGAGCAGTTCTTC. This gives the protein CASSDGGDPYNEQFF.

The chain links TRBV6-1 to TRBJ2-1; D gene uncertain. The CDR3 covers 16 residues. Germline CDR1 MNHNS, CDR2 SASEGT. Trimming pared 0 bases from V and 5 bases from J, leaving 14 bases between. CDR3 sequence: CASSEAGWVAHNEQFF. DNA for the CDR3: TGTGCCAGCAGTGAAGCGGGTTGGGTGGCCCACAATGAGCAGTTCTTC.

The genes are TRBV29-1 and TRBJ2-3; 8 nucleotides line up with TRBD2. With 6 bases clipped from V and 4 bases from J, the junction kept 12 bases outside the gene matches. In germline, CDR1 is SQVTM, CDR2 ANQGSEA. The CDR3 has 15 residues. This chain's CDR3 is CSVDGGSGGPDTQYF. The DNA of the CDR3 is TGCAGCGTCGATGGAGGAAGCGGGGGTCCAGATACGCAGTATTTT.

V usage is TRBV6-1 and J usage is TRBJ2-1; 11 nucleotides agree with TRBD2. The CDR3 is 15 amino acids. V lost 2 bases and J lost 6; bases outside the gene matches: 3. Germline CDR1 and CDR2: MNHNS and SASEGT. CDR3 residues: CASSESTSGGNEQFF. CDR3 DNA sequence: TGTGCCAGCAGTGAAAGCACTAGCGGGGGCAATGAGCAGTTCTTC.

The V and J genes are TRBV4-1 and TRBJ2-3; D remains ambiguous. Germline loops: CDR1 MGHRA, CDR2 YSYEKL. This CDR3 contains 16 residues. Trimming shortened V by 2 bases and J by 0 bases, and 12 bases separated the two germline ends. The CDR3 DNA is TGCGCCAGCAGCCAAAGGAAGCTATCTAGCACAGATACGCAGTATTTT. This translates into CASSQRKLSSTDTQYF.

The chain uses TRBV11-2 and TRBJ1-2; D gene ambiguous. Germline-derived CDR1 and CDR2 are SGHAT and FQNNGV. The V and J ends lost 2 bases and 6 bases respectively, with 10 bases between them. The CDR3 contains 13 residues. CDR3 region: CASSLMASNGYTF. As DNA, the CDR3 is TGTGCCAGCAGCTTAATGGCATCCAATGGCTACACCTTC.

The chain is built from TRBV7-2 and TRBJ1-2; 12 positions match TRBD1. Per germline, CDR1 SGHTA and CDR2 FQGNSA. The CDR3 has 15 residues. The J segment lost 7 bases and the V segment lost 2 bases, leaving 5 bases of the junction unmatched. The CDR3 DNA follows: TGTGCCAGCAGCTTAATGGGGACAGGGGGCTTTGGCTACACCTTC. Its protein is CASSLMGTGGFGYTF.

The V call is TRBV5-5, the J call TRBJ1-5; D not resolved. Germline values: CDR1 SGHKS, CDR2 YYEKEE (reference sequence). This CDR3 is 13 amino acids long. The V end was cut by 0 bases, the J end by 4 bases, with 5 bases between. The DNA of the CDR3 is TGTGCCAGCAGCTTGGGAGAGAATCAGCCCCAGCATTTT. The encoded protein is CASSLGENQPQHF.

The chain employs TRBV7-9 and TRBJ1-5; D is unclear. Per germline, CDR1 SEHNR and CDR2 FQNEAQ (reference sequence). V gave up 4 bases and J gave up 5 bases, with 9 bases separating them. CDR3 size: 13 residues. The CDR3 DNA sequence: TGTGCCAGCAGCTCAAACAGAGATCAGCCCCAGCATTTT. Its protein is CASSSNRDQPQHF.

This clone was seen a single time. The genes are TRBV7-2 and TRBJ1-6; tentatively, D is TRBD1 (6 bases). With 1 base removed from V and 9 bases from J, the gap between germline ends came to 13 bases. Looked up from germline, CDR1 is SGHTA and CDR2 is FQGNSA. The CDR3 has 15 residues. The CDR3 bases are TGTGCCAGCAGCTTAGGGGGGCGTAGCGGTTCACCCCTCCACTTT. This sequence encodes CASSLGGRSGSPLHF.

This rearrangement joins TRBV11-2 to TRBJ2-2; 11 bases are shared with TRBD2. Germline CDR1 and CDR2: SGHAT and FQNNGV. With V trimmed by 2 bases and J by 7 bases, 9 bases remained unmatched. This CDR3 is built from 17 residues. CDR3 loop: CASSLKLGLAAFGELFF. The CDR3 region has the DNA TGTGCCAGCAGCTTAAAGTTGGGACTAGCGGCGTTCGGGGAGCTGTTTTTT.

J is TRBJ2-7 and V is TRBV2; TRBD2 aligns across 8 bases. This CDR3 spans 13 amino acids. V lost 7 bases to trimming and J lost 3 bases; unmatched junction nucleotides: 5. CDR1 and CDR2 (germline): SNHLY, FYNNEI. The CDR3 DNA is TGTGCCAGCATAAGCGGGGGCCTCTACGAGCAGTACTTC. Translating gives CASISGGLYEQYF.